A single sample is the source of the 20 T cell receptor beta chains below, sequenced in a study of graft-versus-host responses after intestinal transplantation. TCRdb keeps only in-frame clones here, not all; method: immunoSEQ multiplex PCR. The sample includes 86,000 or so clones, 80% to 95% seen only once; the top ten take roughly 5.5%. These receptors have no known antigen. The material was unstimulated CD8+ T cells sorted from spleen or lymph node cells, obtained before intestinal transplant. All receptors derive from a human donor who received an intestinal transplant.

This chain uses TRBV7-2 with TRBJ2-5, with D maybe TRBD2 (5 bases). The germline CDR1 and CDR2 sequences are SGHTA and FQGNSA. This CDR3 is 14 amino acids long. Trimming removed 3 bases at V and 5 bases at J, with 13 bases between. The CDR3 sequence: CASSFNLAEETQYF. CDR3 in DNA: TGTGCCAGCAGCTTTAACCTAGCTGAGGAGACCCAGTACTTC.

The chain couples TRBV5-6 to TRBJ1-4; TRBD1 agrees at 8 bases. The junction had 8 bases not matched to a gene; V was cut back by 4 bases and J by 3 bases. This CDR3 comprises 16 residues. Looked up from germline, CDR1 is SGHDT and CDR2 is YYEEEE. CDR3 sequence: CASSPGDRPPNEKLFF. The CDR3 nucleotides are TGTGCCAGCAGCCCCGGGGACAGGCCCCCTAATGAAAAACTGTTTTTT.

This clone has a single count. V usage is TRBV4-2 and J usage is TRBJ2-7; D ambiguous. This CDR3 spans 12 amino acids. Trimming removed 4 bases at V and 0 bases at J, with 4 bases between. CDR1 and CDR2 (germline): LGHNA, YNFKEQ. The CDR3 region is CASSPDSYEQYF. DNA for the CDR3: TGTGCCAGCAGCCCCGACTCCTACGAGCAGTACTTC.

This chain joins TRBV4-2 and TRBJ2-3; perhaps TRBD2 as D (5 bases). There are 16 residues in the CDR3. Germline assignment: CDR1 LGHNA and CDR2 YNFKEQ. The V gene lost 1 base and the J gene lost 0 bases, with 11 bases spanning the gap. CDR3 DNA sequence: TGTGCCAGCAGCCAAGTTACAGCGGAGAGCACAGATACGCAGTATTTT. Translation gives CASSQVTAESTDTQYF.

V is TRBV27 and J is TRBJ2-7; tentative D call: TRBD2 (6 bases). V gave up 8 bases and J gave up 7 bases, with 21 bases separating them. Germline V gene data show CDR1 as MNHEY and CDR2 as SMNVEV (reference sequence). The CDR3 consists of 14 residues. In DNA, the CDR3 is TGTGCCAGCTGCCCGGGACTTTCAATGGGGGAGCAGTACTTC. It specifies CASCPGLSMGEQYF.

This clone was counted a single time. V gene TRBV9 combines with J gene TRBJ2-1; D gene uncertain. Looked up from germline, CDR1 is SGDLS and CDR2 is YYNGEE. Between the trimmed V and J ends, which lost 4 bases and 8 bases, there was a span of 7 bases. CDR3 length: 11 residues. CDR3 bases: TGTGCCAGCAGCCCGACGGATGAGCAGTTCTTC. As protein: CASSPTDEQFF.

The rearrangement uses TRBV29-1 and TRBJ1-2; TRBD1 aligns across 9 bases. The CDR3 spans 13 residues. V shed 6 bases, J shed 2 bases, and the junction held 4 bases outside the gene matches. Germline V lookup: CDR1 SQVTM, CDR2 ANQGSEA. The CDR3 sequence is CSVAGTGNYGYTF. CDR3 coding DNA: TGCAGCGTCGCCGGGACAGGGAACTATGGCTACACCTTC.

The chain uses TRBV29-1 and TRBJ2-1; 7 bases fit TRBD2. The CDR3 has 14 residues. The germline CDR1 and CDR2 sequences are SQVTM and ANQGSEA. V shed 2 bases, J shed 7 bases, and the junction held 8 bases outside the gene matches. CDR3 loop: CSVEISGNENEQFF. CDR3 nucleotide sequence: TGCAGCGTTGAAATAAGCGGGAATGAAAATGAGCAGTTCTTC.

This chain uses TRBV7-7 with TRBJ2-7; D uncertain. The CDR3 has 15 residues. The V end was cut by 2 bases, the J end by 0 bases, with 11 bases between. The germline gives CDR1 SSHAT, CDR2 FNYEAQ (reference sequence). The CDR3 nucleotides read TGTGCCAGCAGCTTACGTCCGGAGAGCTCCTACGAGCAGTACTTC. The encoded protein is CASSLRPESSYEQYF.

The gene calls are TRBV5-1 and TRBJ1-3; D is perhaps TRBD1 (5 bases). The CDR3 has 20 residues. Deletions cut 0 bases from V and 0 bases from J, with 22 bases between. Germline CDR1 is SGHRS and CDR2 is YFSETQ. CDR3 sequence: CASSLEVRTRPFRSGNTIYF. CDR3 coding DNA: TGCGCCAGCAGCTTGGAGGTGAGGACAAGACCCTTTCGCTCTGGAAACACCATATATTTT.

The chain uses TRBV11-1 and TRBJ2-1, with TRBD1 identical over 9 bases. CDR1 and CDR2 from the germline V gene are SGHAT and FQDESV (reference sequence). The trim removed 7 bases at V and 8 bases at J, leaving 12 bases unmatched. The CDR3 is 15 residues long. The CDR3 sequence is CASTPTGQGMDEQFF. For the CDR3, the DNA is TGTGCCAGCACCCCGACAGGACAGGGGATGGATGAGCAGTTCTTC.

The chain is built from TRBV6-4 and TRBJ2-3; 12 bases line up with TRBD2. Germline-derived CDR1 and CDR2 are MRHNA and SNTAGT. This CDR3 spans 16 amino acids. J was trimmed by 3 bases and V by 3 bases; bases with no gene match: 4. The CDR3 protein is CASSELAGGRTDTQYF. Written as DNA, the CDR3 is TGTGCCAGCAGTGAGCTAGCGGGAGGGAGGACAGATACGCAGTATTTT.

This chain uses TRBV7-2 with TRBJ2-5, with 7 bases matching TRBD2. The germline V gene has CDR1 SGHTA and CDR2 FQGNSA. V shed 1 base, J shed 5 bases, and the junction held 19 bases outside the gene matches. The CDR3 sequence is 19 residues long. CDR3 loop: CASSLVASSGADVQETQYF. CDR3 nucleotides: TGTGCCAGCAGCTTAGTGGCGTCTAGCGGAGCCGACGTCCAGGAGACCCAGTACTTC.

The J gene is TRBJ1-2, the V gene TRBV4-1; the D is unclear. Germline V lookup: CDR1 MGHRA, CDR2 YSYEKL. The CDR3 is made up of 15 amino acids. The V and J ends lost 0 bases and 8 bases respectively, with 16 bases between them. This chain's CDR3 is CASSQDPPLEGGYTF. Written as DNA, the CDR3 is TGCGCCAGCAGCCAAGACCCCCCCCTAGAAGGAGGCTACACCTTC.

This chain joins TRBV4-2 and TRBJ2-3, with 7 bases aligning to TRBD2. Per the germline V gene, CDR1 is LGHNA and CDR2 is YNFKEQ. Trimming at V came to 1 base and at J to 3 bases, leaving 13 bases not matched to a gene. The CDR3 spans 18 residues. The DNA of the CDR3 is TGTGCCAGCAGCCAAGTAAGGGAGGGCTGCACGGATACAGATACGCAGTATTTT. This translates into CASSQVREGCTDTDTQYF.

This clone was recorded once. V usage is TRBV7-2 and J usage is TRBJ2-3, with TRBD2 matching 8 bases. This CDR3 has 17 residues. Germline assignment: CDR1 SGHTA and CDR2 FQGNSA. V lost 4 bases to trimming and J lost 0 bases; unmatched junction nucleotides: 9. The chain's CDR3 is CASSSLIRGGSTDTQYF. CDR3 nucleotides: TGTGCCAGCAGCTCGTTAATCCGGGGGGGGAGCACAGATACGCAGTATTTT.

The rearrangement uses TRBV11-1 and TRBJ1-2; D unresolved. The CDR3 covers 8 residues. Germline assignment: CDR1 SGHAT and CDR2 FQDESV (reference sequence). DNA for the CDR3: TGTGCGGGGTATGGCTACACCTTC. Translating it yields CAGYGYTF.

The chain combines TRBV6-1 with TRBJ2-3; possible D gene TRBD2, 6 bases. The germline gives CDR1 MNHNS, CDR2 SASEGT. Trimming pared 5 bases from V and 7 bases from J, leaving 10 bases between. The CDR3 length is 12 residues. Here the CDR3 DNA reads TGTGCCAGCAGTCCGGACTATCATACGCAGTATTTT. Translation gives CASSPDYHTQYF.

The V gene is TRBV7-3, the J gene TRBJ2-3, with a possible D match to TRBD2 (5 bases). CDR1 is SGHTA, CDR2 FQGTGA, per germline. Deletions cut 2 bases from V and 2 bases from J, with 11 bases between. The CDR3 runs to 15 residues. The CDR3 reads CASSLGGLDTDTQYF. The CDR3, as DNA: TGTGCCAGCAGCTTAGGAGGCCTAGACACAGATACGCAGTATTTT.

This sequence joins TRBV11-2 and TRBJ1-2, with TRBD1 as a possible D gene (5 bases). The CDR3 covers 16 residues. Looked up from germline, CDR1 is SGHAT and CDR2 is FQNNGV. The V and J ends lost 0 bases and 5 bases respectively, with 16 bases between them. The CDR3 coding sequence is TGTGCCAGCAGCTTAGATCCCGGGGGGAAGTGGTATGGCTACACCTTC. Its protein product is CASSLDPGGKWYGYTF.